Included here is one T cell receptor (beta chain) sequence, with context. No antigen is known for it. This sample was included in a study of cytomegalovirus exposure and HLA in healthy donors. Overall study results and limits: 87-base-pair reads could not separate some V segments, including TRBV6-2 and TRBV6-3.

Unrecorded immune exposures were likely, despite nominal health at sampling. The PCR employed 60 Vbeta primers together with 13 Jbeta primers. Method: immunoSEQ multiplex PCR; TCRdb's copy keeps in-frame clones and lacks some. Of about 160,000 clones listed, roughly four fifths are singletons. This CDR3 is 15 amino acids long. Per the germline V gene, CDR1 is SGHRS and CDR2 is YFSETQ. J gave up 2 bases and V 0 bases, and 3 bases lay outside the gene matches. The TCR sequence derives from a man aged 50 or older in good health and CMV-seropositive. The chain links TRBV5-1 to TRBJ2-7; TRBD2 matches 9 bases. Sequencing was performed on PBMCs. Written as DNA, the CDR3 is TGCGCCAGCAGCTTGGTCGCTAGCGGGGCCTACGAGCAGTACTTC. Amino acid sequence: CASSLVASGAYEQYF.